These 7 T cell receptor beta chains were all obtained from the same sample, sequenced in a study of cytomegalovirus exposure and HLA in healthy donors. PCR was performed using 60 Vbeta and 13 Jbeta primers. This table comes from immunoSEQ multiplex PCR, and its TCRdb copy is limited to in-frame clones, with some not included. The sample lists 130,000 or so clones; over 65% were seen once. The sequenced sample consisted of PBMCs. The receptor set was obtained from a man aged 18 to 30 in good health and CMV-seropositive.

The chain couples TRBV5-4 to TRBJ2-3; 9 nucleotides agree with TRBD2. The CDR3 is 15 amino acids. CDR1 and CDR2 (germline): SGHNT, YYREEE (reference sequence). Trimming took 2 bases from V and 4 from J; bases not matched to a gene: 5. The CDR3 coding sequence is TGTGCCAGCAGCTTTTGGGTAGCGGGAGCAGATACGCAGTATTTT. Translation gives CASSFWVAGADTQYF.

V usage is TRBV5-1 and J usage is TRBJ1-5, with 10 bases that match TRBD1. J gave up 3 bases and V 4 bases, and 13 bases lay outside the gene matches. The CDR3 covers 18 residues. Per germline, CDR1 SGHRS and CDR2 YFSETQ. CDR3 sequence: CASSGRQGQGYDNQPQHF. CDR3 bases: TGCGCCAGCAGCGGTAGACAGGGACAGGGGTATGACAATCAGCCCCAGCATTTT. Using reference TRBV5-1 and TRBJ1-5 for the parts outside the CDR3, the full variable domain is KAGVTQTPRYLIKTRGQQVTLSCSPISGHRSVSWYQQTPGQGLQFLFEYFSETQRNKGNFPGRFSGRQFSNSRSEMNVSTLELGDSALYLCASSGRQGQGYDNQPQHFGDGTRLSIL.

For this clone: One end of the junction does not line up with germline, which may come from a read error. The chain joins TRBV7-7 to TRBJ2-3; D is undetermined. Germline V gene sequence: CDR1 SSHAT, CDR2 FNYEAQ (reference sequence). The CDR3 length is 15 residues. CDR3 loop: CASSLGSGSTDTQYF. The CDR3 DNA sequence: TGTGCTAGCAGCTTAGGATCCGGTAGCACAGATACGCAGTATTTT. The full variable domain, in which reference TRBV7-7 and TRBJ2-3 provide the parts outside the CDR3, is GAGVSQSPRYKVTKRGQDVTLRCDPISSHATLYWYQQALGQGPEFLTYFNYEAQPDKSGLPSDRFSAERPEGSISTLTIQRTEQRDSAMYRCASSLGSGSTDTQYFGPGTRLTVL.

The chain carries TRBV6-5 and TRBJ2-5; the match to TRBD1 covers 7 bases. The CDR3 consists of 14 residues. The ends lost 5 bases at V and 5 bases at J; junction bases unmatched: 8. Germline V gives CDR1 MNHEY, CDR2 SVGAGI. The DNA of the CDR3 is TGTGCCAGCAGTGACTACAGGGGTGGGGAGACCCAGTACTTC. Translated: CASSDYRGGETQYF.

The chain uses TRBV14 and TRBJ2-3, with D perhaps TRBD1 (6 bases). CDR1 SGHDN and CDR2 FVKESK come from the germline V gene. V was clipped by 0 bases and J by 4 bases, with 11 bases between them. This CDR3 is built from 15 residues. CDR3: CASSQEAYRADTQYF. CDR3 in DNA: TGTGCCAGCAGCCAAGAGGCGTACAGGGCAGATACGCAGTATTTT. The full variable domain, rest sourced from reference TRBV14 and TRBJ2-3, is EAGVTQFPSHSVIEKGQTVTLRCDPISGHDNLYWYRRVMGKEIKFLLHFVKESKQDESGMPNNRFLAERTGGTYSTLKVQPAELEDSGVYFCASSQEAYRADTQYFGPGTRLTVL.

The CDR3, as DNA: TGTGCCATCAGTGAGCCACCTAGCGGGAACGAGCAGTACTTC. This sequence encodes CAISEPPSGNEQYF. The chain has TRBV10-3 and TRBJ2-7, with TRBD2 identical over 9 bases. The CDR3 extends over 14 amino acids. The germline V gene encodes CDR1 ENHRY and CDR2 SYGVKD. J gave up 5 bases and V 2 bases, and 4 bases lay outside the gene matches.

The chain employs TRBV6-5 and TRBJ2-6, with D possibly being TRBD1 (5 bases). Trimming stripped 4 bases from V and 2 bases from J, with 9 bases between. Germline-derived CDR1 and CDR2 are MNHEY and SVGAGI. This CDR3 is 15 amino acids long. This chain's CDR3 is CASSFRVTGANVLTF. CDR3 coding DNA: TGTGCCAGCAGTTTCAGGGTCACTGGGGCCAACGTCCTGACTTTC.